These 6 T cell receptor beta chains were sequenced from one sample in a study of blood T cells in healthy people across ages. A second PCR, run for about 6 to 12 cycles, used a sample-barcoded 5' primer plus a J-beta primer mix. TCRdb ran MiXCR on the 5' RACE reads and lists one entry per CDR3 protein. The data hold 850,000 to 1,000,000 distinct CDR3 sequences, with about 53% observed a single time. The specimen sequenced was blood. These receptor sequences come from a woman aged 55-70 years in good health.

J is TRBJ2-3 and V is TRBV10-3, with 7 bases aligning to TRBD2. The CDR3 is 14 amino acids. V lost 3 bases and J lost 3; bases outside the gene matches: 3. The germline V gene encodes CDR1 ENHRY and CDR2 SYGVKD. This CDR3 reads CAISDRGETDTQYF. In DNA, the CDR3 is TGTGCCATCAGTGACCGGGGGGAGACAGATACGCAGTATTTT.

The chain combines TRBV5-6 with TRBJ2-6; no reliable D call. V gave up 2 bases and J gave up 0 bases, with 9 bases separating them. The CDR3 loop spans 16 amino acids. The germline V gene encodes CDR1 SGHDT and CDR2 YYEEEE. The chain's CDR3 is CASSFAVSSGANVLTF. The CDR3 DNA reads as TGTGCCAGCAGCTTTGCGGTTAGCTCTGGGGCCAACGTCCTGACTTTC. The full variable domain, rest sourced from reference TRBV5-6 and TRBJ2-6, is DAGVTQSPTHLIKTRGQQVTLRCSPKSGHDTVSWYQQALGQGPQFIFQYYEEEERQRGNFPDRFSGHQFPNYSSELNVNALLLGDSALYLCASSFAVSSGANVLTFGAGSRLTVL.

This chain uses TRBV7-9 with TRBJ1-1, with TRBD1 as a possible D gene (5 bases). Germline CDR1 SEHNR, CDR2 FQNEAQ (reference sequence). V shed 3 bases and J shed 4 bases, with 9 bases lying between them. This CDR3 region has 13 residues. CDR3: CASSFFGGTEAFF. In DNA form, the CDR3 reads TGTGCCAGCAGCTTTTTCGGGGGCACTGAAGCTTTCTTT.

V usage is TRBV29-1 and J usage is TRBJ2-7; TRBD1 is a possible D gene (5 bases). Germline lookup yields CDR1 SQVTM and CDR2 ANQGSEA. Trimming shortened V by 6 bases and J by 0 bases, and 12 bases separated the two germline ends. The CDR3 is 13 amino acids. CDR3 nucleotide sequence: TGCAGCGTGACCAGGGAAAACTCCTACGAGCAGTACTTC. Encoded protein: CSVTRENSYEQYF.

This clonotype turned up a few times. The rearrangement links TRBV7-9 to TRBJ1-4; D is uncertain. CDR1 and CDR2 (germline): SEHNR, FQNEAQ (reference sequence). V was shortened by 1 base and J by 5 bases, with 8 bases between the two germline ends. The CDR3 extends over 14 amino acids. The DNA of the CDR3 is TGTGCCAGCAGCTTAGGGACGGTAAATGAAAAACTGTTTTTT. Protein: CASSLGTVNEKLFF.

Only one count was recorded for this clonotype. The chain recombines TRBV2 with TRBJ2-5; TRBD1 or TRBD2 may be the D gene (5 bases each). The DNA end is more similar to TRBJ2-7, so the J call may be wrong. The CDR3 covers 12 residues. Germline V CDR1 and CDR2: SNHLY, FYNNEI. In DNA, the CDR3 is TGTGCCAGGAGAGGGGTTGGCTACGAGCAGTACTTC. It yields the protein CARRGVGYEQYF.